The 23 T cell receptor beta chains below all came from one sample that was sequenced in a study of cytomegalovirus exposure and HLA in healthy donors. Repertoires were generated with immunoSEQ multiplex PCR, while TCRdb's copy carries only in-frame clones and drops some. Of under 200,000 clones listed, about 90% are singletons. Sequencing used PBMCs. These receptors were collected from a woman aged 18-29 years in good health and CMV-seropositive.

This clone is a singleton in its sample. This chain uses TRBV6-1 with TRBJ2-7; possibly TRBD1 for D (6 bases). V was clipped by 0 bases and J by 3 bases, with 12 bases between them. The CDR3 spans 15 residues. Germline values: CDR1 MNHNS, CDR2 SASEGT. CDR3 region: CASSEARGQYYEQYF. CDR3 nucleotide sequence: TGTGCCAGCAGTGAAGCGCGTGGACAGTACTACGAGCAGTACTTC.

The V call is TRBV30, the J call TRBJ1-2, with D tentatively TRBD1 (5 bases). The CDR3 length is 13 residues. V lost 5 bases, J lost 2 bases, and 12 bases lay in between. In germline, CDR1 is GTSNPN, CDR2 SVGIG (reference sequence). The CDR3 DNA reads as TGTGCCTGGGCGTCCCAGGGAAACTATGGCTACACCTTC. This gives the protein CAWASQGNYGYTF.

V gene TRBV28 combines with J gene TRBJ1-3, with D perhaps TRBD1 (5 bases). Trimming cost V 4 bases and J 2 bases, with 9 bases left between them. This CDR3 is 14 amino acids long. Germline CDR1 and CDR2: MDHEN and SYDVKM. The CDR3 region has the DNA TGTGCCAGCAGTTCAATAGGGGCTGGAAACACCATATATTTT. Protein sequence: CASSSIGAGNTIYF.

J is TRBJ2-1 and V is TRBV7-9; D might be TRBD2 (5 bases). The CDR3 length is 16 residues. The V end was cut by 2 bases, the J end by 3 bases, with 14 bases between. Germline V gene data show CDR1 as SEHNR and CDR2 as FQNEAQ (reference sequence). CDR3 DNA: TGTGCCAGCAGCTTAACTGACGGGAATCGCTACAATGAGCAGTTCTTC. Its translation: CASSLTDGNRYNEQFF. Full variable domain (remainder filled in from reference TRBV7-9 and TRBJ2-1): DTGVSQNPRHKITKRGQNVTFRCDPISEHNRLYWYRQTLGQGPEFLTYFQNEAQLEKSRLLSDRFSAERPKGSFSTLEIQRTEQGDSAMYLCASSLTDGNRYNEQFFGPGTRLTVL.

The V call is TRBV2, the J call TRBJ1-1; perhaps TRBD1 as D (6 bases). With 4 bases removed from V and 8 bases from J, the gap between germline ends came to 11 bases. This CDR3 is 12 amino acids long. Germline-derived CDR1 and CDR2 are SNHLY and FYNNEI. DNA of the CDR3: TGTGCCAGCAGTGCTATCGGGACAGAAGCTTTCTTT. Translation gives CASSAIGTEAFF.

This chain connects TRBV7-9 to TRBJ1-1; tentative D call: TRBD1 (6 bases). The germline gives CDR1 SEHNR, CDR2 FQNEAQ (reference sequence). V was clipped by 1 base and J by 7 bases, with 7 bases between them. This CDR3 is built from 12 residues. The CDR3 DNA is TGTGCCAGCAGCTTAGGCAGGGGTGAAGCTTTCTTT. As protein: CASSLGRGEAFF. Supplemented by reference TRBV7-9 and TRBJ1-1, the full variable domain reads DTGVSQNPRHKITKRGQNVTFRCDPISEHNRLYWYRQTLGQGPEFLTYFQNEAQLEKSRLLSDRFSAERPKGSFSTLEIQRTEQGDSAMYLCASSLGRGEAFFGQGTRLTVV.

This sequence joins TRBV25-1 and TRBJ1-2; D is unclear. CDR3 size: 11 residues. Germline V gene sequence: CDR1 MGHDK, CDR2 SYGVNS. V lost 8 bases, J lost 4 bases, and 8 bases lay in between. The CDR3 DNA is TGTGCCAGCCGAACGGGCTATGGCTACACCTTC. This translates into CASRTGYGYTF.

The rearrangement links TRBV2 to TRBJ2-7, with D possibly TRBD1 on 6 matching bases. The CDR3 sequence is 14 residues long. The V and J ends lost 2 bases and 2 bases respectively, with 10 bases between them. Germline values: CDR1 SNHLY, CDR2 FYNNEI. In DNA form, the CDR3 reads TGTGCCAGCAGTGAACAGGGGCACCCCTACGAGCAGTACTTC. Its protein product is CASSEQGHPYEQYF. The full variable domain, rest sourced from reference TRBV2 and TRBJ2-7, is EPEVTQTPSHQVTQMGQEVILRCVPISNHLYFYWYRQILGQKVEFLVSFYNNEISEKSEIFDDQFSVERPDGSNFTLKIRSTKLEDSAMYFCASSEQGHPYEQYFGPGTRLTVT.

The chain is built from TRBV5-6 and TRBJ2-3; the match to TRBD2 covers 10 bases. Germline V CDR1 and CDR2: SGHDT, YYEEEE. The CDR3 consists of 16 residues. Trimming took 3 bases from V and 0 from J; bases not matched to a gene: 4. The CDR3 coding sequence is TGTGCCAGCAGCTCCAAGACTAGCGGGAGCACAGATACGCAGTATTTT. It is translated as CASSSKTSGSTDTQYF.

The chain combines TRBV4-1 with TRBJ2-3; 11 positions match TRBD2. The germline V gene has CDR1 MGHRA and CDR2 YSYEKL. V dropped 0 bases and J dropped 3; count of bases not matched to a gene: 11. The length of the CDR3 is 19 residues. The CDR3 nucleotides are TGCGCCAGCAGCCAAGAGAGGCTAGCGGGAGGACGAACAACAGATACGCAGTATTTT. Residues: CASSQERLAGGRTTDTQYF.

This chain uses TRBV7-9 with TRBJ2-3; TRBD2 aligns across 16 bases. This CDR3 region has 18 residues. Unmatched junction bases numbered 7, after V lost 5 bases and J lost 2 bases. Germline-derived CDR1 and CDR2 are SEHNR and FQNEAQ (reference sequence). CDR3 bases: TGTGCCAGCAGCCTGGGGACTAGCGGGGGGGCTATCACAGATACGCAGTATTTT. Protein: CASSLGTSGGAITDTQYF.

The rearrangement joins TRBV7-9 to TRBJ2-7, with 9 nucleotides matching TRBD1. This CDR3 spans 13 amino acids. Germline V gene lookup returns CDR1 SEHNR and CDR2 FQNEAQ (reference sequence). Losses at the gene ends were 5 bases for V and 3 bases for J; bases not matched to a gene: 2. The CDR3 is CASSVGQGYEQYF. CDR3 sequence (DNA): TGTGCCAGCAGCGTGGGACAGGGCTACGAGCAGTACTTC.

This chain connects TRBV9 to TRBJ1-3; D not resolved. V lost 3 bases and J lost 3, with 4 bases in between. Per germline, CDR1 SGDLS and CDR2 YYNGEE. CDR3 size: 12 residues. The CDR3 region is CASSANGNTIYF. In DNA form, the CDR3 reads TGTGCCAGCAGCGCAAATGGAAACACCATATATTTT.

To note about this clone: The junction differs from germline at one of its ends, possibly a read error. This rearrangement joins TRBV6-5 to TRBJ2-7; the match to TRBD1 covers 7 bases. Germline lookup yields CDR1 MNHEY and CDR2 SVGAGI. This CDR3 has 11 residues. This CDR3 is CATIGQARFGF. In DNA form, the CDR3 reads TGTGCCACCATAGGACAGGCCCGTTTCGGCTTC.

V usage is TRBV5-4 and J usage is TRBJ2-1, with a weak D call TRBD1 (6 bases). The CDR3 sequence is 15 residues long. V was pared by 4 bases and J by 6 bases, with 17 bases between. Germline V gene data show CDR1 as SGHNT and CDR2 as YYREEE (reference sequence). CDR3 nucleotides: TGTGCCAGCAGCCCGCGCATAGGACAGATCAATGAGCAGTTCTTC. As protein: CASSPRIGQINEQFF. The variable domain in full, with the rest retrieved from reference TRBV5-4 and TRBJ2-1, is ETGVTQSPTHLIKTRGQQVTLRCSSQSGHNTVSWYQQALGQGPQFIFQYYREEENGRGNFPPRFSGLQFPNYSSELNVNALELDDSALYLCASSPRIGQINEQFFGPGTRLTVL.

CDR3 in amino acids: CASSSPSGSGPYNEQFF. Written as DNA, the CDR3 is TGTGCCAGCAGTTCCCCCTCAGGTAGCGGGCCGTACAATGAGCAGTTCTTC. The J gene is TRBJ2-1, the V gene TRBV27, with 7 nucleotides matching TRBD2. This CDR3 comprises 17 residues. CDR1 and CDR2 from the germline V gene are MNHEY and SMNVEV (reference sequence). The V and J ends lost 4 bases and 4 bases, in that order; junction bases with no gene match: 13.

This chain links TRBV6-5 with TRBJ2-5; no clear D gene. This CDR3 spans 14 amino acids. V was shortened by 6 bases and J by 0 bases, with 11 bases between the two germline ends. Germline CDR1 is MNHEY and CDR2 is SVGAGI. CDR3 loop: CASRTYEYQETQYF. CDR3 sequence (DNA): TGTGCCAGCAGAACCTACGAGTACCAAGAGACCCAGTACTTC.

The V and J genes are TRBV9 and TRBJ2-5; 11 bases fit TRBD2. This CDR3 has 15 residues. Trimming removed 4 bases from V and 1 base from J; junction bases left unmatched: 3. The germline gives CDR1 SGDLS, CDR2 YYNGEE. CDR3 sequence reads: CASSPTSGSQETQYF. CDR3 bases: TGTGCCAGCAGCCCCACTAGCGGGAGCCAAGAGACCCAGTACTTC.

The genes are TRBV4-2 and TRBJ2-3; tentatively, D is TRBD2 (5 bases). Trimming left V 0 bases short and J 0 bases short, with 10 bases between. The CDR3 has 16 amino acids. CDR1 and CDR2 from the germline V gene are LGHNA and YNFKEQ. Here the CDR3 reads CASSQDFRTSTDTQYF. CDR3 nucleotides: TGTGCCAGCAGCCAAGATTTCAGGACTAGCACAGATACGCAGTATTTT.

This sequence joins TRBV2 and TRBJ2-5, with TRBD2 matching over 7 bases. V lost 3 bases and J lost 9; bases outside the gene matches: 10. The germline V gene has CDR1 SNHLY and CDR2 FYNNEI. The CDR3 is 14 residues long. Written as DNA, the CDR3 is TGTGCCAGCAGTGATTGGGGGGGGGTAACGGCCCAGTACTTC. It encodes CASSDWGGVTAQYF. The variable domain in full, with the rest retrieved from reference TRBV2 and TRBJ2-5, is EPEVTQTPSHQVTQMGQEVILRCVPISNHLYFYWYRQILGQKVEFLVSFYNNEISEKSEIFDDQFSVERPDGSNFTLKIRSTKLEDSAMYFCASSDWGGVTAQYFGPGTRLLVL.

The rearrangement links TRBV6-5 to TRBJ2-7; 10 positions match TRBD2. Germline trimming cut 8 bases from V and 2 bases from J; bases unmatched to any gene: 6. The V gene's germline CDR1 is MNHEY and CDR2 SVGAGI. The CDR3 covers 14 residues. The CDR3 nucleotides read TGTGCCAGCTCGCAAGCGGGGGGGCCCTACGAGCAGTACTTC. As protein: CASSQAGGPYEQYF.

The chain employs TRBV4-2 and TRBJ2-7, with D maybe TRBD2 (6 bases). The ends were cut back, 4 bases at V and 2 bases at J, with 15 bases in the middle. CDR3 length equals 15 residues. Per the germline V gene, CDR1 is LGHNA and CDR2 is YNFKEQ. As DNA, the CDR3 is TGTGCCAGCAGCCGTCAATGGGAGGCCCCCTACGAGCAGTACTTC. As protein: CASSRQWEAPYEQYF.

This sequence joins TRBV7-2 and TRBJ1-6; 7 bases align to TRBD1. The CDR3 consists of 14 residues. With V trimmed by 5 bases and J by 9 bases, 7 bases remained unmatched. Germline CDR1 and CDR2: SGHTA and FQGNSA. CDR3 residues: CASSQGQAASPLHF. CDR3 nucleotide sequence: TGTGCCAGCAGCCAAGGACAGGCAGCTTCACCCCTCCACTTT.